This T cell receptor beta chain came from a study of Ad26.COV2.S vaccination and SARS-CoV-2 variants. General study findings and limits: In TCR breadth and depth analyses, total T cell responses may have been underestimated.

As concerns this clone: What it binds is not known.

Per germline, CDR1 MGHRA and CDR2 YSYEKL. V shed 2 bases and J 7 bases; nucleotides not matched to a gene: 13. This CDR3 spans 17 amino acids. The assay was immunoSEQ multiplex PCR, and TCRdb's table has in-frame clones only and misses some. The sample consists of about 180,000 clones, around 88% of them appearing once. Sequencing was performed on peripheral blood, taken after recovery from COVID-19. V is TRBV4-1 and J is TRBJ2-1, with 8 bases lining up with TRBD2. This clonotype was obtained from a human donor who had recovered from COVID-19. The CDR3 sequence is CASSQTTRTGGENEQFF. CDR3 coding DNA: TGCGCCAGCAGCCAAACGACGAGGACGGGAGGGGAAAATGAGCAGTTCTTC.